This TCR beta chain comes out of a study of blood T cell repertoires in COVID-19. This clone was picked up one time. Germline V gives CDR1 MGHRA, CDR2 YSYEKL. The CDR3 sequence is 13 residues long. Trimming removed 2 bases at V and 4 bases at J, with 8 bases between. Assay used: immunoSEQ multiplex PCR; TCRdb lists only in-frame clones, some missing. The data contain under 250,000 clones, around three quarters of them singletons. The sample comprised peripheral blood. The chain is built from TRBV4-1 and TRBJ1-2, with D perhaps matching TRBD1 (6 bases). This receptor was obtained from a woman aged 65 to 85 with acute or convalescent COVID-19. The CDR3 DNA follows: TGCGCCAGCAGCCAACAGGGGAGCTATGGCTACACCTTC. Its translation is CASSQQGSYGYTF.